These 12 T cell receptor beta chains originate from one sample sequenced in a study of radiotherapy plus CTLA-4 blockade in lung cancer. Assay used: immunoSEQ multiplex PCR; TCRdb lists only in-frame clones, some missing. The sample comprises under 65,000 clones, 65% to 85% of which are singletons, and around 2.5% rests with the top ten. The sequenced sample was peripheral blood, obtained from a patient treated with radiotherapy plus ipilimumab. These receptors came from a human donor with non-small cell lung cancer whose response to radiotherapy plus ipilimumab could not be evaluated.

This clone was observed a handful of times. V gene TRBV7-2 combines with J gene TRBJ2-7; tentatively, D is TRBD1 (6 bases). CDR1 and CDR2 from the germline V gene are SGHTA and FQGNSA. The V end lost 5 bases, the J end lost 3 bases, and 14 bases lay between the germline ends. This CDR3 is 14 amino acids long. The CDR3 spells CASSPRQVNYEQYF. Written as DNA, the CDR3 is TGTGCCAGCAGCCCTCGACAGGTCAACTACGAGCAGTACTTC.

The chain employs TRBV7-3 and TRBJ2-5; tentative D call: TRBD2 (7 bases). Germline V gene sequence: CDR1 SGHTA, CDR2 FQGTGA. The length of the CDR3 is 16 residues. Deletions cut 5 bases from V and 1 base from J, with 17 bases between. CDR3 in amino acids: CASSRGLGGGQETQYF. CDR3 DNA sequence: TGTGCCAGCAGCCGGGGCCTAGGGGGGGGCCAAGAGACCCAGTACTTC. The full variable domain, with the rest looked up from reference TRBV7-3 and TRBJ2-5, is GAGVSQTPSNKVTEKGKYVELRCDPISGHTALYWYRQSLGQGPEFLIYFQGTGAADDSGLPNDRFFAVRPEGSVSTLKIQRTERGDSAVYLCASSRGLGGGQETQYFGPGTRLLVL.

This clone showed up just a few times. The CDR3 sequence: CASTNPPVDTQYF. CDR3 DNA sequence: TGTGCCAGCACCAACCCCCCGGTGGATACGCAGTATTTT. V is TRBV7-2 and J is TRBJ2-3, with no clear D. V was trimmed by 7 bases and J by 6 bases, leaving 14 bases between them. CDR1 and CDR2 from the germline V gene are SGHTA and FQGNSA. This CDR3 comprises 13 residues.

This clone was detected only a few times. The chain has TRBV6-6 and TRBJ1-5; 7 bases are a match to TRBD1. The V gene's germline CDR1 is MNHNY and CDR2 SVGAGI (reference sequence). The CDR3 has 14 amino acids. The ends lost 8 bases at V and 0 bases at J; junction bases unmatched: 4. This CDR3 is CASAGTDSNQPQHF. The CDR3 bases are TGTGCCAGCGCCGGGACAGATAGCAATCAGCCCCAGCATTTT.

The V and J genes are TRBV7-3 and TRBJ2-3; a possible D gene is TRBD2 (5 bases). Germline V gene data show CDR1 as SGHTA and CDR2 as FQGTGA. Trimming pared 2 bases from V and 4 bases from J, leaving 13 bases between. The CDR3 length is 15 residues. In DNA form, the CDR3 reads TGTGCCAGCAGCTTAGATGCGTTCGGGGCAGATACGCAGTATTTT. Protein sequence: CASSLDAFGADTQYF.

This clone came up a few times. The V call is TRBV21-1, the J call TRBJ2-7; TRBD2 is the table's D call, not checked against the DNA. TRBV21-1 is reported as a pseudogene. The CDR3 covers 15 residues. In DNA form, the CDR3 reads TGTGCCAGCAGCAAAGAGGGGGGGCCCCTGGTGGAGCAGTACTTC. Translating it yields CASSKEGGPLVEQYF.

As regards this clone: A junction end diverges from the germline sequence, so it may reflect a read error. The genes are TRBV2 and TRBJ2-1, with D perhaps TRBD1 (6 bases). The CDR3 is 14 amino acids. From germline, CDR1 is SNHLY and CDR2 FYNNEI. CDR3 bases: TGTACCAGCATCCCGGGACAATCCTACAATGAGCAGTTCTTC. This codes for CTSIPGQSYNEQFF.

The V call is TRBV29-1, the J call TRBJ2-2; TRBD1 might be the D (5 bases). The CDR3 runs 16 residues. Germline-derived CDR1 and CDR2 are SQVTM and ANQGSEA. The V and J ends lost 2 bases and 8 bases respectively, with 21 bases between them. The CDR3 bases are TGCAGCGTTGAAACCCACAGGCTAAACTTGGGGGGGGAGCTGTTTTTT. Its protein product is CSVETHRLNLGGELFF.

This chain's CDR3 is CASRTTGQGYGYTF. DNA for the CDR3: TGTGCCAGCAGGACGACGGGACAGGGGTATGGCTACACCTTC. The rearrangement uses TRBV28 and TRBJ1-2; 10 bases line up with TRBD1. The germline gives CDR1 MDHEN, CDR2 SYDVKM. The CDR3 totals 14 residues. V dropped 6 bases and J dropped 5; count of bases not matched to a gene: 6.

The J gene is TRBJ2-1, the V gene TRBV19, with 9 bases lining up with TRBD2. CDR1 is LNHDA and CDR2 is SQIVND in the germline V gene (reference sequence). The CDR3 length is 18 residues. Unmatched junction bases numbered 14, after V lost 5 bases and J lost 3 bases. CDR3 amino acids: CASSARGREGLIYNEQFF. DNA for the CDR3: TGTGCCAGTAGTGCTCGCGGGCGGGAGGGCCTAATCTACAATGAGCAGTTCTTC.

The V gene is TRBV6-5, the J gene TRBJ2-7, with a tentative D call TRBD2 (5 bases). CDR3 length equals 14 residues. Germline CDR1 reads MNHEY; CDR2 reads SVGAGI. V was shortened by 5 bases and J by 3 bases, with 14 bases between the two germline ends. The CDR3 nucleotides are TGTGCCAGCAGTGGCCGGCTAGCTGGCTACGAGCAGTACTTC. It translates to CASSGRLAGYEQYF.

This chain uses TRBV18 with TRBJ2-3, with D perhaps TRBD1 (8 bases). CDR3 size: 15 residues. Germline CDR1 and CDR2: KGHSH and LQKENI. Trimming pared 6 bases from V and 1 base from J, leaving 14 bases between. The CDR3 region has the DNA TGTGCCAGCTCCCAACAGGGGGGGGGCACAGATACGCAGTATTTT. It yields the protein CASSQQGGGTDTQYF.